One and the same sample provided the 3 T cell receptor beta chains below, sequenced in a study of CD8 T cells in Susac syndrome. RNA totalling about 0.5 to 1 ug underwent reverse transcription with random hexamers. Using its own MiXCR run on the immunoSEQ multiplex PCR reads, TCRdb lists one record per CDR3 protein. In the table there are 330,000 or so distinct CDR3 sequences, about 89% of which are singletons. Sample: CD8+ T cells from PBMCs. These receptors all stem from a human donor with multiple sclerosis.

The chain uses TRBV2 and TRBJ1-5; D remains unclear. With 7 bases removed from V and 6 bases from J, the gap between germline ends came to 10 bases. Germline V CDR1 and CDR2: SNHLY, FYNNEI. The CDR3 runs to 12 residues. In DNA, the CDR3 is TGTGCCAGCACCGGGGAGAGTCAGCCCCAGCATTTT. The encoded protein is CASTGESQPQHF.

The chain employs TRBV7-6 and TRBJ2-1, with 12 positions matching TRBD2. The CDR3 has 14 amino acids. The germline V gene has CDR1 SGHVS and CDR2 FNYEAQ. The J segment lost 9 bases and the V segment lost 5 bases, leaving 5 bases of the junction unmatched. For the CDR3, the DNA is TGTGCCAGCAGCCTCGGACTAGCGGGAACTGAGCAGTTCTTC. It yields the protein CASSLGLAGTEQFF.

This clonotype was found once. The chain couples TRBV27 to TRBJ2-7; 7 bases map to TRBD2. The ends lost 2 bases at V and 0 bases at J; junction bases unmatched: 4. The CDR3 has 15 amino acids. The V gene's germline CDR1 is MNHEY and CDR2 SMNVEV (reference sequence). Here the CDR3 DNA reads TGTGCCAGCAGTTTAAGAGGGACTATCTCCTACGAGCAGTACTTC. This gives the protein CASSLRGTISYEQYF.